One T cell receptor beta chain is described in this entry. This entry comes from a study of preoperative IRX-2 immunotherapy in early breast cancer. The J segment lost 2 bases and the V segment lost 4 bases, leaving 3 bases of the junction unmatched. This CDR3 has 14 residues. Germline CDR1 reads MDHEN; CDR2 reads SYDVKM. Only in-frame clones appear in the TCRdb table, and some are missing; sequencing was by immunoSEQ multiplex PCR. The data show around 5,600 clones, 55% to 80% seen once. Treatment in this sample: preoperative locoregional IRX-2 cytokine immunotherapy. The starting material was tumor tissue, obtained before IRX-2 immunotherapy. The chain has TRBV28 and TRBJ2-7, with 9 positions matching TRBD1. The TCR sequence derives from a human donor with breast cancer. The CDR3 protein is CASSSGQGAYEQYF. The DNA of the CDR3 is TGTGCCAGCAGTTCGGGACAGGGCGCCTACGAGCAGTACTTC.